This is a list of T cell receptor beta chains from one sample in a study of type 1 regulatory T cells. TCRdb redid the calling of the reads with MiXCR, one entry per CDR3 protein. The repertoire has 75,000 to 100,000 distinct CDR3 sequences, roughly a third of them found once; the top ten carry 2% to 2.5%. Sample: CD4+ T cells, either the whole sample or a sorted fraction (not recorded which). Receptors were obtained from a human donor in good health. The CDR3 runs from the conserved cysteine through the conserved F or W. D genes are given only for firm matches. Only some rows state a clone size, as once, few, many or a class for expanded clones.

abundance,j_gene,v_gene,d_gene,CDR3aa,CDR3nt
.,TRBJ2-7,TRBV7-9,.,CASSNFGQTYEQYF,TGTGCCAGCAGTAACTTTGGACAGACCTACGAGCAGTACTTC
few,TRBJ2-7,TRBV5-1,.,CASSLARGSYEQYF,TGCGCCAGCAGCTTGGCGCGGGGATCCTACGAGCAGTACTTC
.,TRBJ2-1,TRBV6-5,TRBD2,CASKSGTSGRQEQFF,TGTGCCAGCAAGTCCGGGACTAGCGGGAGGCAGGAGCAGTTCTTC
few,TRBJ1-6,TRBV7-2,.,CASSPREGGSSPLHF,TGTGCCAGCAGCCCCCGGGAGGGGGGTTCTTCACCCCTCCACTTT
.,TRBJ1-1,TRBV5-1,.,CASSSGGTEAFF,TGCGCCAGCAGTTCGGGGGGCACTGAAGCTTTCTTT
many,TRBJ1-5,TRBV28,.,CASSPGTGNQPQHF,TGTGCCAGCAGTCCTGGGACGGGAAATCAGCCCCAGCATTTT
many,TRBJ2-2,TRBV20-1,.,CSASIDRYTGELFF,TGCAGTGCTAGCATCGACAGATACACCGGGGAGCTGTTTTTT
.,TRBJ2-1,TRBV6-2/TRBV6-3,TRBD1,CASSTPGQAVNEQFF,TGTGCCAGCAGTACCCCCGGACAGGCGGTCAATGAGCAGTTCTTC
few,TRBJ2-3,TRBV7-2,.,CASSSPTDTQYF,TGTGCCAGCAGCTCGCCCACAGATACGCAGTATTTT
few,TRBJ2-4,TRBV20-1,.,CSALDFPNIQYF,TGCAGTGCTTTGGACTTTCCAAACATTCAGTACTTC
.,TRBJ2-5,TRBV19,.,CASSIDLDRTHRGTQYF,TGTGCCAGTAGTATAGATCTTGATCGGACCCATCGCGGGACCCAGTACTTC
few,TRBJ2-2,TRBV10-3,.,CAISGDGTGELFF,TGTGCCATCAGTGGCGACGGCACCGGGGAGCTGTTTTTT
.,TRBJ2-5,TRBV10-3,.,CAISERAGYQETQYF,TGTGCCATCAGTGAGAGGGCAGGCTACCAAGAGACCCAGTACTTC
.,TRBJ1-1,TRBV5-1,.,CASSFGDTEAFF,TGCGCCAGCAGCTTCGGAGACACTGAAGCTTTCTTT
few,TRBJ2-3,TRBV5-1,.,CASSLRPGSGTDTQYF,TGCGCCAGCAGCCTGCGACCGGGAAGTGGCACAGATACGCAGTATTTT
.,TRBJ2-7,TRBV20-1,.,CSARDAGPRGEQYF,TGCAGTGCTAGAGATGCAGGGCCCCGGGGCGAGCAGTACTTC
few,TRBJ2-5,TRBV29-1,TRBD1,CSVALGQFQETQYF,TGCAGCGTTGCTTTGGGACAGTTCCAAGAGACCCAGTACTTC
few,TRBJ2-7,TRBV5-5,.,CASSLAGRGISYEQYF,TGTGCCAGCAGCTTGGCGGGACGGGGGATTTCCTACGAGCAGTACTTC
.,TRBJ1-4,TRBV25-1,.,CASSEGLGGEKLFF,TGTGCCAGCAGTGAAGGGCTGGGCGGAGAAAAACTGTTTTTT
few,TRBJ1-1,TRBV5-1,TRBD1,CASSSQGPNTEAFF,TGCGCCAGCAGCTCACAGGGGCCGAACACTGAAGCTTTCTTT
few,TRBJ1-4,TRBV18,TRBD1,CASSPRAGGNEKLFF,TGTGCCAGCTCACCACGGGCAGGGGGCAATGAAAAACTGTTTTTT
few,TRBJ2-4,TRBV2,.,CASSDKPHGAKNIQYF,TGTGCCAGCAGTGATAAGCCCCATGGGGCCAAAAACATTCAGTACTTC
.,TRBJ2-3,TRBV9,.,CASSLGTPVGDTQYF,TGTGCCAGCAGCCTTGGGACGCCGGTCGGGGATACGCAGTATTTT
.,TRBJ2-3,TRBV7-3,.,CASSRGGTDTQYF,TGTGCCAGCAGTAGGGGGGGCACAGATACGCAGTATTTT
many,TRBJ1-5,TRBV5-6,.,CASSLKGLGSNQPQHF,TGTGCCAGCAGCTTGAAAGGGTTGGGTAGCAATCAGCCCCAGCATTTT
many,TRBJ2-6,TRBV20-1,.,CSASTGANVLTF,TGCAGTGCTAGTACTGGGGCCAACGTCCTGACTTTC
.,TRBJ1-5,TRBV5-1,TRBD1,CASSLGDRVENQPQHF,TGCGCCAGCAGCTTGGGGGACAGGGTAGAAAACCAGCCCCAGCATTTT
few,TRBJ1-4,TRBV4-2,.,CASAPRDRNEKLFF,TGTGCCAGCGCTCCCCGGGATAGAAATGAAAAACTGTTTTTT
.,TRBJ1-5,TRBV19,.,CASRGDISQPQHF,TGTGCCAGTAGGGGGGACATCAGTCAGCCCCAGCATTTT
.,TRBJ2-7,TRBV6-5,.,CASSYLRSYEQYF,TGTGCCAGCAGTTACCTTCGCTCCTACGAGCAGTACTTC
.,TRBJ2-7,TRBV4-1,.,CASSQDRDLIMEQYF,TGCGCCAGCAGCCAGGACCGGGACCTCATAATGGAGCAGTACTTC
few,TRBJ2-3,TRBV7-8,TRBD2,CASSFEIRSGRSTDTQYF,TGTGCCAGCAGCTTCGAAATACGTAGCGGGCGGAGCACAGATACGCAGTATTTT
.,TRBJ2-5,TRBV20-1,TRBD2,CSARSAGGQETQYF,TGCAGTGCTAGATCGGCGGGAGGCCAAGAGACCCAGTACTTC
few,TRBJ2-7,TRBV7-6,.,CASKVDHGSYEQYF,TGTGCCAGCAAGGTGGACCACGGGTCCTACGAGCAGTACTTC
few,TRBJ1-6,TRBV20-1,.,CSARNSQNSPLHF,TGCAGTGCTAGAAACAGCCAGAATTCTCCCCTCCACTTT
few,TRBJ2-7,TRBV14,TRBD1,CASSRGQGGNYEQYF,TGTGCCAGCAGCCGCGGACAGGGGGGAAACTACGAGCAGTACTTC
.,TRBJ2-1,TRBV18,TRBD2,CASSLPPGLLAGLYNEQFF,TGTGCCAGCTCACTCCCCCCTGGCCTACTAGCGGGTCTGTACAATGAGCAGTTCTTC
many,TRBJ2-7,TRBV3-1,TRBD2,CASSQPGLAGNYEQYF,TGTGCCAGCAGCCAGCCAGGTCTAGCGGGAAACTACGAGCAGTACTTC
medium-sized,TRBJ2-5,TRBV2,.,CASSVFGGVVGTQYF,TGTGCCAGCAGTGTTTTCGGCGGGGTCGTGGGGACCCAGTACTTC